Presented here are 8 T cell receptor beta chains from one specimen sequenced in a study of Ad26.COV2.S vaccination and SARS-CoV-2 variants (TCRdb year 2021). Libraries came from the immunoSEQ multiplex PCR assay. In TCRdb, the immuneACCESS table is reduced to in-frame sequences with V and J assigned. These tables do not hold every clone; where another copy was compared, an unresolved V gene accounts for under half, and the others remain unexplained. Here the sample has 440,000 or so clones; roughly 88% occur a single time. About 4.5% of the sample rests with the top ten. The treatment or condition label for this specimen denotes: about 20 received Ad26.COV2.S at low or high dose, single or two shots; five or six received placebo; per-sample allocation not given. Repertoires of vaccine and placebo recipients were sequenced from samples taken on day 63 after the first injection. The sample consisted of peripheral blood, taken in a trial of Ad26.COV2.S vaccine versus placebo. The receptors come from a person aged 18-60 years who received the Ad26.COV2.S COVID-19 vaccine or a placebo.

The rearrangement links TRBV6-2 or TRBV6-3 to TRBJ1-1; D not certain. The CDR3 sequence is 14 residues long. Germline V CDR1 and CDR2: MNHEY, SVGEGT. V was shortened by 6 bases and J by 0 bases, with 11 bases between the two germline ends. The CDR3, as DNA: TGTGCCAGCAGCGAGAGGAGAATGAACACTGAAGCTTTCTTT. It translates to CASSERRMNTEAFF.

V and J are TRBV12-3 or TRBV12-4 and TRBJ2-1, with D possibly being TRBD1 or TRBD2 (5 bases each). V gave up 4 bases and J gave up 5 bases, with 9 bases separating them. The CDR3 extends over 13 amino acids. The CDR3 DNA reads TGTGCCAGCAGTTCCGGGACCGACAATGAGCAGTTCTTC. Translating it yields CASSSGTDNEQFF.

This chain joins TRBV9 and TRBJ1-1; D is perhaps TRBD1 (6 bases). Germline V CDR1 and CDR2: SGDLS, YYNGEE. V was cut by 2 bases and J by 1 base, with 12 bases left in between. The length of the CDR3 is 15 residues. CDR3 amino acids: CASSVTGHQNTEAFF. The CDR3 region has the DNA TGTGCCAGCAGCGTCACGGGACACCAGAACACTGAAGCTTTCTTT.

V is TRBV4-2 and J is TRBJ1-6, with D perhaps TRBD1 (5 bases). Between the trimmed V and J ends, which lost 1 base and 8 bases, there was a span of 15 bases. The CDR3 sequence is 16 residues long. Germline V CDR1 and CDR2: LGHNA, YNFKEQ. The CDR3: CASSQGERQGDSPLHF. CDR3 DNA sequence: TGTGCCAGCAGCCAAGGGGAGAGGCAGGGAGATTCACCCCTCCACTTT.

The chain is built from TRBV5-5 and TRBJ2-1; 9 bases fit TRBD2. The J segment lost 6 bases and the V segment lost 4 bases, leaving 8 bases of the junction unmatched. CDR1 is SGHKS and CDR2 is YYEKEE in the germline V gene (reference sequence). This CDR3 comprises 15 residues. The CDR3 DNA sequence: TGTGCCAGCAGCCTGAGACTAGCGGTTAGCAATGAGCAGTTCTTC. Protein sequence: CASSLRLAVSNEQFF.

The chain couples TRBV9 to TRBJ2-7; D uncertain. CDR3 length: 14 residues. Germline values: CDR1 SGDLS, CDR2 YYNGEE. The V end was cut by 3 bases, the J end by 2 bases, with 12 bases between. For the CDR3, the DNA is TGTGCCAGCAGCGCCGGAGCTACAGCCTACGAGCAGTACTTC. This encodes CASSAGATAYEQYF.

The chain couples TRBV5-5 to TRBJ2-3; TRBD1 aligns across 7 bases. CDR1 is SGHKS, CDR2 YYEKEE, per germline (reference sequence). The CDR3 sequence is 15 residues long. Trimming at V came to 1 base and at J to 3 bases, leaving 5 bases not matched to a gene. The CDR3 coding sequence is TGTGCCAGCAGCTTGCGTCCGACAGGGACAGATACGCAGTATTTT. Translating it yields CASSLRPTGTDTQYF. Combining the CDR3 with reference TRBV5-5 and TRBJ2-3 gives the whole variable domain DAGVTQSPTHLIKTRGQQVTLRCSPISGHKSVSWYQQVLGQGPQFIFQYYEKEERGRGNFPDRFSARQFPNYSSELNVNALLLGDSALYLCASSLRPTGTDTQYFGPGTRLTVL.

V usage is TRBV28 and J usage is TRBJ2-1, with 9 bases identical to TRBD2. Germline lookup yields CDR1 MDHEN and CDR2 SYDVKM. The CDR3 is 15 residues long. J lost 9 bases, V lost 5 bases, and 11 bases had no gene match. CDR3 sequence reads: CASSRSGSKLVEQFF. The CDR3 nucleotides read TGTGCCAGCAGTCGTAGCGGGAGCAAATTAGTTGAGCAGTTCTTC.